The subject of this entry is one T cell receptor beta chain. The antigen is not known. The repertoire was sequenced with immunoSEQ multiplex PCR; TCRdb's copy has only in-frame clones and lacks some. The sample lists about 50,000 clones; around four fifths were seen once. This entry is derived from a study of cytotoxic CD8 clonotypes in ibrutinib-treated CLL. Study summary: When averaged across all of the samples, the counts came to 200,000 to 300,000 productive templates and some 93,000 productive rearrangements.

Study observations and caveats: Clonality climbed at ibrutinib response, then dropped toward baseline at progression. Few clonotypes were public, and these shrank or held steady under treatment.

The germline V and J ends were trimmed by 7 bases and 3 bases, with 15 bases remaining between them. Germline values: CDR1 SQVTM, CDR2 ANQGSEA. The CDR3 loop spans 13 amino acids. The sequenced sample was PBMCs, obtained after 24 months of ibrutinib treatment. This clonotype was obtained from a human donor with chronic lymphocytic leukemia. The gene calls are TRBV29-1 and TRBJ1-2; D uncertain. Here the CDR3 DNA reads TGCAGCGCGGAGGCTCGTGGGGACTATGGCTACACCTTC. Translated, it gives CSAEARGDYGYTF.